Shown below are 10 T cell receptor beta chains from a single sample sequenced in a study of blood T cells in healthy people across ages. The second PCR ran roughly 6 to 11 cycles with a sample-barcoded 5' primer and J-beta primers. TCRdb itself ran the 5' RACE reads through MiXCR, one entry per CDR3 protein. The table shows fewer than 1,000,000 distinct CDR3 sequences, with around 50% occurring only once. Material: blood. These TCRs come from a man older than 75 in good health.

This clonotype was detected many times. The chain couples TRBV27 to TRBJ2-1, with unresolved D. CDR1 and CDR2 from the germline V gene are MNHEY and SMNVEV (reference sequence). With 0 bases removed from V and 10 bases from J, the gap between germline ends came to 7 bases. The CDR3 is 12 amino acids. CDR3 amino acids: CASSLSAREQFF. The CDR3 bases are TGTGCCAGCAGTTTATCAGCGAGAGAGCAGTTCTTC.

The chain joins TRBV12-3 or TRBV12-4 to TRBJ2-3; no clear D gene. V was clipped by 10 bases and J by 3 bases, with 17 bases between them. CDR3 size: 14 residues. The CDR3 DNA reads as TGTGCCACCAAACCCTCCCCCGGGACAGATACGCAGTATTTT. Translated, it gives CATKPSPGTDTQYF.

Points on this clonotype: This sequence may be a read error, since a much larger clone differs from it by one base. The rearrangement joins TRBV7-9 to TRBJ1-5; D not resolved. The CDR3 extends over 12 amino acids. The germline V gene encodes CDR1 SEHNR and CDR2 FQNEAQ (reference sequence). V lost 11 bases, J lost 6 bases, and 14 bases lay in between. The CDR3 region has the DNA TGTGCCGGCGGAACAGAGATTCAGCCCCAGCATTTT. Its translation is CAGGTEIQPQHF.

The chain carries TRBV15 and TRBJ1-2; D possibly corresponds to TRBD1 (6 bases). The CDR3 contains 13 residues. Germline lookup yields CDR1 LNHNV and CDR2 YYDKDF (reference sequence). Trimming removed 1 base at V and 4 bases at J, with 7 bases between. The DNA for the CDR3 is TGTGCCACCAGCAGAGGGACAGTCTATGGCTACACCTTC. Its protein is CATSRGTVYGYTF.

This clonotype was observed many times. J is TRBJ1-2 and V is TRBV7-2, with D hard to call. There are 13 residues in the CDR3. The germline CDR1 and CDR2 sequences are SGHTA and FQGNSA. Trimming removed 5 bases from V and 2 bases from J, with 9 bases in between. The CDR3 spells CASSPQRNYGYTF. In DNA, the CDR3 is TGTGCCAGCAGCCCCCAGAGAAACTATGGCTACACCTTC.

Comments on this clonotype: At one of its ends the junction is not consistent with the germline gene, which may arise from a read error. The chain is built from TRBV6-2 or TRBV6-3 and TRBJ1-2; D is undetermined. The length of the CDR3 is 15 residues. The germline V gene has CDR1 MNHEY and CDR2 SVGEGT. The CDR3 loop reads CASSYSEGGNYGNTF. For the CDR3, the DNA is TGTGCCAGCAGTTACTCCGAGGGAGGAAACTATGGCAACACCTTC.

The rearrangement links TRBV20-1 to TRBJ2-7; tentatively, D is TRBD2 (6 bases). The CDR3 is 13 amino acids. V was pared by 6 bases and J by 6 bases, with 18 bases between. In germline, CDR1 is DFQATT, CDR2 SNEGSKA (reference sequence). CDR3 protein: CSARGYLRGEQYF. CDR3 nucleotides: TGCAGTGCCCGGGGGTATTTGAGAGGCGAGCAGTACTTC.

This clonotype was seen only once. CDR3 residues: CASSFLASGSRDEQFF. DNA for the CDR3: TGTGCCAGCAGTTTCTTGGCTAGCGGGAGTCGGGATGAGCAGTTCTTC. V and J are TRBV27 and TRBJ2-1, with TRBD2 matching 10 bases. Germline V lookup: CDR1 MNHEY, CDR2 SMNVEV (reference sequence). The CDR3 extends over 16 amino acids. V shed 3 bases and J 8 bases; nucleotides not matched to a gene: 10.

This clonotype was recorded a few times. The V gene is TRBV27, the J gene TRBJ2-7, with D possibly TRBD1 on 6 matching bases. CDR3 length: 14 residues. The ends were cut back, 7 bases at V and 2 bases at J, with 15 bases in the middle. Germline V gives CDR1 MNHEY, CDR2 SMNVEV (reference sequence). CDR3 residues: CASKDSRVTYEQYF. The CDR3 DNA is TGTGCCAGCAAGGACAGCAGGGTGACCTACGAGCAGTACTTC.

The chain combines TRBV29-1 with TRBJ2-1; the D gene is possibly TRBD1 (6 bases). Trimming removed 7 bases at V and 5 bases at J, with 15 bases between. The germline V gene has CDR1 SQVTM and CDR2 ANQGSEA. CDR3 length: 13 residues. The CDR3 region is CSGSRGRDNEQFF. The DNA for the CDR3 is TGCAGCGGGAGCAGGGGCCGGGACAATGAGCAGTTCTTC.